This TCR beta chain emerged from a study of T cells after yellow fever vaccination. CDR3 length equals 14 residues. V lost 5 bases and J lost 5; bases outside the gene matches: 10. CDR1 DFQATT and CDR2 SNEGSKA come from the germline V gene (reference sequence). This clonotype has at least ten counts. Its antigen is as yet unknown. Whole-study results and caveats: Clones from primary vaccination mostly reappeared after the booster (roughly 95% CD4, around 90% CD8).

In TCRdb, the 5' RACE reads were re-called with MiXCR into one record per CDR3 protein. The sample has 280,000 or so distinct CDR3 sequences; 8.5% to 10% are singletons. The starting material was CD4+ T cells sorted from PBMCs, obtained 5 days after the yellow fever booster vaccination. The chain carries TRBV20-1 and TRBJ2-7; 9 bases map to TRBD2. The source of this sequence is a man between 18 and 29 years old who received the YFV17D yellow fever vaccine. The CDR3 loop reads CSALAGLAIDEQYF. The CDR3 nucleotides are TGCAGTGCTCTAGCGGGGTTGGCGATAGACGAGCAGTACTTC.